The rows below give T cell receptor beta chains drawn from one sample of a study of shared clonotypes between healthy human individuals. Measured with immunoSEQ multiplex PCR; TCRdb has only the in-frame clones, and not every one. The sample records over a million clones, about 76% being singletons. Sequencing was performed on memory CD4+ T cells sorted from blood. These receptors came from a man aged 18 to 29 in good health. Each CDR3 is given with its conserved first and last residue. The D gene is left open where the match is weak. Only some rows state a clone size, as once, few, many or a class for expanded clones.

CDR3aa	CDR3nt	j_gene	abundance	v_gene	d_gene
CAWREGQNTGELFF	TGTGCCTGGAGGGAGGGACAGAACACCGGGGAGCTGTTTTTT	TRBJ2-2	-	TRBV30	-
CASSKWDSNTEAFF	TGTGCCAGTAGTAAATGGGACAGCAACACTGAAGCTTTCTTT	TRBJ1-1	-	TRBV19	TRBD1
CASSGANLAGTQYF	TGCGCCAGCAGCGGAGCGAATTTAGCCGGGACCCAGTACTTC	TRBJ2-5	few	TRBV5-1	-
CASSQEPGQVSYEQYF	TGTGCCAGCTCACAGGAGCCGGGACAGGTCTCCTACGAGCAGTACTTC	TRBJ2-7	-	TRBV18	TRBD1
CASSEMWTSGNEQFF	TGTGCCAGCAGTGAAATGTGGACTAGCGGCAACGAGCAGTTCTTC	TRBJ2-1	-	TRBV6-1	TRBD2
CASTDSRAPANYGYTF	TGTGCCAGCACAGACTCCAGGGCCCCGGCTAACTATGGCTACACCTTC	TRBJ1-2	-	TRBV5-6	-
CASSVGGFDRNKNIQYF	TGTGCCAGCAGCGTAGGGGGATTTGACCGGAACAAAAACATTCAGTACTTC	TRBJ2-4	-	TRBV9	-
CASSLAEGPYGYTF	TGTGCCAGCAGCTTAGCGGAGGGGCCCTATGGCTACACCTTC	TRBJ1-2	few	TRBV7-2	-
CASSPSTAGTDTQYF	TGTGCCAGCTCACCAAGTACAGCCGGTACAGATACGCAGTATTTT	TRBJ2-3	-	TRBV18	-
CASSGAGSNQPQHF	TGTGCCAGCAGTGGGGCAGGGAGCAATCAGCCCCAGCATTTT	TRBJ1-5	-	TRBV6-1	-
CASSIRQNTEAFF	TGTGCCAGTAGTATACGGCAGAACACTGAAGCTTTCTTT	TRBJ1-1	-	TRBV19	-
CASSLATLTGGNEAFF	TGTGCCAGCAGTTTAGCCACCTTGACAGGGGGCAATGAAGCTTTCTTT	TRBJ1-1	-	TRBV27	TRBD1
CASSWDSTGELFF	TGTGCCAGCAGCTGGGACTCCACCGGGGAGCTGTTTTTT	TRBJ2-2	once	TRBV5-5	-
CASSPGEQGRNTIYF	TGTGCCAGCTCGCCGGGGGAACAGGGGAGAAACACCATATATTTT	TRBJ1-3	few	TRBV18	TRBD1
CASSQSGDLKNEQFF	TGCGCCAGCAGCCAATCGGGAGATCTTAAAAATGAGCAGTTCTTC	TRBJ2-1	few	TRBV4-1	-
CAINEIPSGRGDTQYF	TGTGCCATCAATGAAATTCCTAGCGGGAGAGGTGATACGCAGTATTTT	TRBJ2-3	-	TRBV10-3	TRBD2
CASRNRESTEAFF	TGCGCCAGCAGGAACCGAGAGTCCACTGAAGCTTTCTTT	TRBJ1-1	-	TRBV5-1	-
CASSDRGLGTDTQYF	TGCGCCAGCAGTGACAGGGGGCTAGGCACAGATACGCAGTATTTT	TRBJ2-3	-	TRBV10-1	TRBD1
CASSVGLAGREQFF	TGTGCCAGCAGCGTAGGGCTAGCGGGGAGAGAGCAGTTCTTC	TRBJ2-1	once	TRBV9	TRBD2
CASSLGTSGSFGGTQYF	TGTGCCAGCAGCTTGGGGACTAGCGGGTCGTTTGGGGGGACCCAGTACTTC	TRBJ2-5	-	TRBV5-4	TRBD2